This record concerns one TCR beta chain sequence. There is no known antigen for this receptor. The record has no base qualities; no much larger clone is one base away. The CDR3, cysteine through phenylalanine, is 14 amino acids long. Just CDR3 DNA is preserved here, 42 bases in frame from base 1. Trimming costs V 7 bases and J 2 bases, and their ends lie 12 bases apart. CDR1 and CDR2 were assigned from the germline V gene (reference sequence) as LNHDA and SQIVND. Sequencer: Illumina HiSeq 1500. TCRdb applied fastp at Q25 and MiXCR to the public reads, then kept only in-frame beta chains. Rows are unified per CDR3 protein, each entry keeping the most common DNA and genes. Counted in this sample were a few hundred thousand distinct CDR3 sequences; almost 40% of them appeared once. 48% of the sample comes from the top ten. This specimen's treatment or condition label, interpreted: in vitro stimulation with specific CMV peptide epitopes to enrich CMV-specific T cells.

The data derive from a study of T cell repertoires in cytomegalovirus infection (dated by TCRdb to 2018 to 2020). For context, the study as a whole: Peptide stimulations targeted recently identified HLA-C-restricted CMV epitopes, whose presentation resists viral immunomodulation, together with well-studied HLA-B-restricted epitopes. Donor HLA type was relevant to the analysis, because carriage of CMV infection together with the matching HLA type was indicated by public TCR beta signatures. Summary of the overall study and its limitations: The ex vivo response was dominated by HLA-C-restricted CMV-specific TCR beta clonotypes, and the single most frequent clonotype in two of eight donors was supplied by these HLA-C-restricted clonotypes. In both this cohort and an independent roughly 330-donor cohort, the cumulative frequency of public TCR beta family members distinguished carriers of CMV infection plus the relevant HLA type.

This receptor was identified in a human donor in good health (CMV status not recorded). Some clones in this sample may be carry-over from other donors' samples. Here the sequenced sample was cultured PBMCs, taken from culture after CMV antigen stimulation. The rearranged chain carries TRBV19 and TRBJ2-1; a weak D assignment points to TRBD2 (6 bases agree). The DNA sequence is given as TGTGCCAGTAAGGGACGCGGGACCTACAATGAGCAGTTCTTC. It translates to CASKGRGTYNEQFF.